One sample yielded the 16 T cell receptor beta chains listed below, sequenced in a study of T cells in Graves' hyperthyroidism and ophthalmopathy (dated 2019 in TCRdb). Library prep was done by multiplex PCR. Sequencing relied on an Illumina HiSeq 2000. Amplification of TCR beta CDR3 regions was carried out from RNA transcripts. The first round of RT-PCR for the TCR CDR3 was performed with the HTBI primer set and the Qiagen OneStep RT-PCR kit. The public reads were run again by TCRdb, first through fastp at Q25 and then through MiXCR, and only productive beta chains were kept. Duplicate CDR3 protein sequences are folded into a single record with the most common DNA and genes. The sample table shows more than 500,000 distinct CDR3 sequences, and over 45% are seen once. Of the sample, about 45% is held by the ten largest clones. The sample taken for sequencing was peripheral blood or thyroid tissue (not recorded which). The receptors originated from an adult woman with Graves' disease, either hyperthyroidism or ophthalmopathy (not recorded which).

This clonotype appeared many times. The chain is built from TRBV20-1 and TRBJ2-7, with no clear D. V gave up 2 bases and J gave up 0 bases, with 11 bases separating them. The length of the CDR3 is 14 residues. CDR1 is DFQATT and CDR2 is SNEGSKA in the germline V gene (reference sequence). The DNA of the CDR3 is TGCAGTGCTAGATCTTTACTAAGCTCCTACGAGCAGTACTTC. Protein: CSARSLLSSYEQYF.

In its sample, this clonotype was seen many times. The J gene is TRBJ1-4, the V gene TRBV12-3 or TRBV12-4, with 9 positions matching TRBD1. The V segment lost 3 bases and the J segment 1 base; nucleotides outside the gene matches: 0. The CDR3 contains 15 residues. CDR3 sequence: CASSLTGGTNEKLFF. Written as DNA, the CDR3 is TGTGCCAGCAGTTTGACAGGGGGAACTAATGAAAAACTGTTTTTT.

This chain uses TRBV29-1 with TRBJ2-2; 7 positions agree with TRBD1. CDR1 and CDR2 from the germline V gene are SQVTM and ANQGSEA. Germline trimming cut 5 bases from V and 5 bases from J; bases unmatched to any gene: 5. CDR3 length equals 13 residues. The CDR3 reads CSVIEGATGELFF. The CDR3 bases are TGCAGCGTTATAGAGGGGGCAACCGGGGAGCTGTTTTTT.

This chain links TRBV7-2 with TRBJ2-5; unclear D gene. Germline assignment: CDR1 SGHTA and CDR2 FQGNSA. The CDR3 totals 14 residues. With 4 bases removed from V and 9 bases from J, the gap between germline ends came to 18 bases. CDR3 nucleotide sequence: TGTGCCAGCAGCTCCCTAGGCCTAAATCAGCCCCAGTACTTC. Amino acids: CASSSLGLNQPQYF.

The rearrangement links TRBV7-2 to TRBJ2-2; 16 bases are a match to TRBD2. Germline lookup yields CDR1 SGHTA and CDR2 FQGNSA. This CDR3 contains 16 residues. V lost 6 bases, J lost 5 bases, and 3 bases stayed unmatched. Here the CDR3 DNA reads TGTGCCAGCAGGCCGGGACTAGCGGGAGGGACCGGGGAGCTGTTTTTT. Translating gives CASRPGLAGGTGELFF.

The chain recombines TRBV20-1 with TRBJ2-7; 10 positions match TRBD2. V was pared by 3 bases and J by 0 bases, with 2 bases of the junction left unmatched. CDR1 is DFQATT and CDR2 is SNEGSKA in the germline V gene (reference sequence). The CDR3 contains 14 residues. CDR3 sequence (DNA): TGCAGTGCTAGGGGACTAGCGTACTCCTACGAGCAGTACTTC. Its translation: CSARGLAYSYEQYF.

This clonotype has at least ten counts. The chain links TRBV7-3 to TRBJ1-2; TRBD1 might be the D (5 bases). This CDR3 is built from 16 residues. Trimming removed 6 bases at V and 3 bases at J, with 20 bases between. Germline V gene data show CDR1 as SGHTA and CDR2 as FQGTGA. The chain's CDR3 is CASRGQSFIFYYGYTF. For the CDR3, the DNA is TGTGCCAGCAGAGGACAAAGTTTTATCTTTTACTATGGCTACACCTTC. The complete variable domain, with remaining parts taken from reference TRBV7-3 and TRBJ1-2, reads GAGVSQTPSNKVTEKGKYVELRCDPISGHTALYWYRQSLGQGPEFLIYFQGTGAADDSGLPNDRFFAVRPEGSVSTLKIQRTERGDSAVYLCASRGQSFIFYYGYTFGSGTRLTVV.

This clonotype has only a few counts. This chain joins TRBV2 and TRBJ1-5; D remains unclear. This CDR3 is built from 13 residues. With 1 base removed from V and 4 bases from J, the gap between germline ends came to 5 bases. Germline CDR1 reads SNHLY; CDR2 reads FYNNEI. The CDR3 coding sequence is TGTGCCAGCAGTGAAGTTAGGAATCAGCCCCAGCATTTT. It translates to CASSEVRNQPQHF.

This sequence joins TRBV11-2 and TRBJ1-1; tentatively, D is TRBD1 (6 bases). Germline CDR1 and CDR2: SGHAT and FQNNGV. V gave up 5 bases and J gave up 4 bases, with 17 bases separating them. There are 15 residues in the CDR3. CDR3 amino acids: CASSLQGGRATEAFF. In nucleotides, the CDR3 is TGTGCCAGCAGCCTCCAAGGGGGACGAGCCACTGAAGCTTTCTTT. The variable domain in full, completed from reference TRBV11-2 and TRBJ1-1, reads EAGVAQSPRYKIIEKRQSVAFWCNPISGHATLYWYQQILGQGPKLLIQFQNNGVVDDSQLPKDRFSAERLKGVDSTLKIQPAKLEDSAVYLCASSLQGGRATEAFFGQGTRLTVV.

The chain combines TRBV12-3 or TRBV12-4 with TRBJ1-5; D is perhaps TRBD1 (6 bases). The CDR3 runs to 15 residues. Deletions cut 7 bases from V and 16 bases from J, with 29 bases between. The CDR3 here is CASTYSGVDGSPVHF. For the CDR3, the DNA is TGTGCCAGCACCTATTCAGGGGTGGATGGCAGCCCGGTACATTTT.

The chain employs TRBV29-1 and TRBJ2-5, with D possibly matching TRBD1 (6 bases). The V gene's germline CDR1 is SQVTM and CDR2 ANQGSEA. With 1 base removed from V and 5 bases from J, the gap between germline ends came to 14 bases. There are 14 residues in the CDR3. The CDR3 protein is CSVEGGTGWETQYF. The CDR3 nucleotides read TGCAGCGTTGAAGGGGGAACAGGGTGGGAGACCCAGTACTTC.

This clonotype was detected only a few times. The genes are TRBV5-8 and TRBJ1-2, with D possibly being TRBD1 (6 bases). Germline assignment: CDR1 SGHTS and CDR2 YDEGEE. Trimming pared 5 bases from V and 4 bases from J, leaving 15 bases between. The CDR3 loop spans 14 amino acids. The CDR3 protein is CASRRRGGVYGYTF. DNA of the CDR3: TGTGCCAGCAGGCGCCGAGGGGGTGTCTATGGCTACACCTTC. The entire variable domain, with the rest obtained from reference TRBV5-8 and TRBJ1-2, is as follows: EAGVTQSPTHLIKTRGQQATLRCSPISGHTSVYWYQQALGLGLQFLLWYDEGEERNRGNFPPRFSGRQFPNYSSELNVNALELEDSALYLCASRRRGGVYGYTFGSGTRLTVV.

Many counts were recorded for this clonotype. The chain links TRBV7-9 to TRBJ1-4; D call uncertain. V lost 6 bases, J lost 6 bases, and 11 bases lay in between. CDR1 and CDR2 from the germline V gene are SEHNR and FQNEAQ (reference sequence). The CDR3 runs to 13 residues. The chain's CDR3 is CASSQRAYEKLFF. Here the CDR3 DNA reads TGTGCCAGCAGTCAGAGGGCGTATGAAAAACTGTTTTTT. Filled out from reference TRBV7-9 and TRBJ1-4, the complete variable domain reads DTGVSQNPRHKITKRGQNVTFRCDPISEHNRLYWYRQTLGQGPEFLTYFQNEAQLEKSRLLSDRFSAERPKGSFSTLEIQRTEQGDSAMYLCASSQRAYEKLFFGSGTQLSVL.

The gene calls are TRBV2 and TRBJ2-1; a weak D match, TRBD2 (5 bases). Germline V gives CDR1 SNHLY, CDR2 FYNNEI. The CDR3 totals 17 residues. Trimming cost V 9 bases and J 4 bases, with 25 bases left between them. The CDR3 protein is CARARALGSLGYNEQFF. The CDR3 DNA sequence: TGTGCCAGGGCGAGAGCCTTGGGGAGCTTAGGGTACAATGAGCAGTTCTTC.

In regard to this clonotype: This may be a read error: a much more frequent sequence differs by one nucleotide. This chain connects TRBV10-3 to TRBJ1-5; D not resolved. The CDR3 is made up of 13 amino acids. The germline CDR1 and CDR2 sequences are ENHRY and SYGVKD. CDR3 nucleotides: TGTGCCACTAGCCCGTACAACAATCGGCCCCAGCATTTT. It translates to CATSPYNNRPQHF.

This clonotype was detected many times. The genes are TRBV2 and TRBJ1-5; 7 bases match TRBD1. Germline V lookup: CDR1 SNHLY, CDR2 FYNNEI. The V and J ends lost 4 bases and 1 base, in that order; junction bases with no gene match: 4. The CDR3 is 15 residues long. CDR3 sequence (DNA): TGTGCCAGCAGTGGACAGGGCTCGAGCAATCAGCCCCAGCATTTT. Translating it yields CASSGQGSSNQPQHF.